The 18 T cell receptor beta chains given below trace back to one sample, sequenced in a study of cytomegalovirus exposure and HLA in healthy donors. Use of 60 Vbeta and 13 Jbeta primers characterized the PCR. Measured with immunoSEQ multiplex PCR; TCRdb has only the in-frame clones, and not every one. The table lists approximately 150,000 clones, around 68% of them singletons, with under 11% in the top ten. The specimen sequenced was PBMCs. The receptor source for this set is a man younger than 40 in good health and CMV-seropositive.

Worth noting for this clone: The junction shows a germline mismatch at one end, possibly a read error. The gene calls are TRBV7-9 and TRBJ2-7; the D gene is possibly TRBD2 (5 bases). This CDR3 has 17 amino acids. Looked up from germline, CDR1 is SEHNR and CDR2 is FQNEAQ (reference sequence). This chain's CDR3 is CSSSPLASPALTYEQYF. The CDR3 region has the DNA TGTTCCAGCAGTCCATTAGCGTCCCCGGCTCTAACCTACGAGCAGTACTTC. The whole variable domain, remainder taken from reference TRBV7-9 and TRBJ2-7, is DTGVSQNPRHKITKRGQNVTFRCDPISEHNRLYWYRQTLGQGPEFLTYFQNEAQLEKSRLLSDRFSAERPKGSFSTLEIQRTEQGDSAMYLCSSSPLASPALTYEQYFGPGTRLTVT.

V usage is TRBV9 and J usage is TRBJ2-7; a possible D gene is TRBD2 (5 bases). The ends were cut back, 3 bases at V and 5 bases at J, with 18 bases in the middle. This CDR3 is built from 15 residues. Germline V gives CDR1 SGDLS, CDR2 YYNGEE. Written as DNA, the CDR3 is TGTGCCAGCAGCGCCCGAGGTGGAGGTCTGGACGAGCAGTACTTC. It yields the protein CASSARGGGLDEQYF.

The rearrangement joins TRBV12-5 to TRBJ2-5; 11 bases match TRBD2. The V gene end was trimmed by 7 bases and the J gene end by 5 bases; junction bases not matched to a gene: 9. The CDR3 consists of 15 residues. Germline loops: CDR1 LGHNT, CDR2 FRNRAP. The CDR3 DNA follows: TGTGCTAGTGCCCGCGGGGCTAGCGGGAGGGAGACCCAGTACTTC. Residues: CASARGASGRETQYF.

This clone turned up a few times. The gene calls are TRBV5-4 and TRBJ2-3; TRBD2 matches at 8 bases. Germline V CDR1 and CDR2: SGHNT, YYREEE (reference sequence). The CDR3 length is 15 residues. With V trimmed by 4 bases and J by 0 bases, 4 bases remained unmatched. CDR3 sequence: CASSRSSGSTDTQYF. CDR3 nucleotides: TGTGCCAGCAGCCGTTCTAGCGGGAGCACAGATACGCAGTATTTT.

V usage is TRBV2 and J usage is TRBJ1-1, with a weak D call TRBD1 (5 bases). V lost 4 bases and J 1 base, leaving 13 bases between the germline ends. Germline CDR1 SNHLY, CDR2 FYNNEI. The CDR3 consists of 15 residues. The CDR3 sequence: CASSVTTQGNTEAFF. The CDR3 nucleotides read TGTGCCAGCAGTGTGACCACCCAGGGGAACACTGAAGCTTTCTTT.

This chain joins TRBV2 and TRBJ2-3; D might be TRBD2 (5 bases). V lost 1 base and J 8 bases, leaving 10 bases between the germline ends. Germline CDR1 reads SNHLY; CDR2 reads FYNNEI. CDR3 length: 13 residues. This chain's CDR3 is CASSEGGLVTQYF. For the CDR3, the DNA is TGTGCCAGCAGTGAAGGAGGGTTGGTTACGCAGTATTTT.

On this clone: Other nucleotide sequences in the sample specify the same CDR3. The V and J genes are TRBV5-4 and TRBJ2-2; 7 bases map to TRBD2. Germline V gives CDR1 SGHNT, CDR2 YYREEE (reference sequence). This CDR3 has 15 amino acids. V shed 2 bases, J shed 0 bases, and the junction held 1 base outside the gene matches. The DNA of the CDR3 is TGTGCCAGCAGCTTAGGACTAGCGAACACCGGGGAGCTGTTTTTT. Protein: CASSLGLANTGELFF.

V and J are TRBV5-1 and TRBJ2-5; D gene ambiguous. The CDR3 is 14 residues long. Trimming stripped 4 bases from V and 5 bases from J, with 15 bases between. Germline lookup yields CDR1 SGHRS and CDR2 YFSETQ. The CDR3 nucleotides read TGCGCCAGCAGCCCACCCACTGGAGTGGAGACCCAGTACTTC. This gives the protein CASSPPTGVETQYF.

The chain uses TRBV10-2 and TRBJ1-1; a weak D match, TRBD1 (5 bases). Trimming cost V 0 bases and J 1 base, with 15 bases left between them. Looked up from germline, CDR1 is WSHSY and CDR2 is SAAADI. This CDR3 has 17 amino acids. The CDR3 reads CASSESGRGGWNTEAFF. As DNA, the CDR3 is TGCGCCAGCAGTGAGTCAGGACGGGGGGGTTGGAACACTGAAGCTTTCTTT.

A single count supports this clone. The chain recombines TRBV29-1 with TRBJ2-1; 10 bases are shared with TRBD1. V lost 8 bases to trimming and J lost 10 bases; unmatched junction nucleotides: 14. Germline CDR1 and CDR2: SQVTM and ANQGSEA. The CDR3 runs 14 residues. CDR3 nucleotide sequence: TGCAGCTTAAGGGACAGGGGCCACTATGGGGAGCAGTTCTTC. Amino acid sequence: CSLRDRGHYGEQFF.

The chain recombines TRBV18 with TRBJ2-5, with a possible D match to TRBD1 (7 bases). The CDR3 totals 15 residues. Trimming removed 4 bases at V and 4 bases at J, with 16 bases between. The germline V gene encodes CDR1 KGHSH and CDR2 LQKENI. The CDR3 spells CASSQNHRGGETQYF. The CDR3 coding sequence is TGTGCCAGCTCACAGAACCACAGGGGAGGAGAGACCCAGTACTTC.

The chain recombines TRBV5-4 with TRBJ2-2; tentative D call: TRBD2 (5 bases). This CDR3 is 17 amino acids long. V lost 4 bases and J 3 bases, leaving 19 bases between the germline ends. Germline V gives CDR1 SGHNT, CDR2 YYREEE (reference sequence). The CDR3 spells CASSQDAPGSYTGELFF. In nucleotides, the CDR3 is TGTGCCAGCAGCCAAGATGCCCCGGGGAGTTACACCGGGGAGCTGTTTTTT.

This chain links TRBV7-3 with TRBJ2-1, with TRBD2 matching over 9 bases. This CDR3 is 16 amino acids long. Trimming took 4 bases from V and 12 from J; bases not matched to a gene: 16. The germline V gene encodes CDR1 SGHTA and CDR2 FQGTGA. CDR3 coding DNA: TGTGCCAGCAGCTCATCTCGCGGCGTCGCGGGAGGGGGGCAGTTCTTC. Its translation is CASSSSRGVAGGGQFF.

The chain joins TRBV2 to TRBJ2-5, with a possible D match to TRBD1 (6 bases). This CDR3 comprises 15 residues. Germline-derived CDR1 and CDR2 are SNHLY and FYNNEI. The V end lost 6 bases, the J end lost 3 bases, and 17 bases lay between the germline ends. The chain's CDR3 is CASSDTRGMEETQYF. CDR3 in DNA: TGTGCCAGCAGCGACACTAGGGGGATGGAAGAGACCCAGTACTTC.

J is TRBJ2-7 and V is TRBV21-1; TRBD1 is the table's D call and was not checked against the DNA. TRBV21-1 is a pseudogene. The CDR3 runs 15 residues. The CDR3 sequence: CASSRHEVQSYEQYF. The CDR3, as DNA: TGTGCCAGCAGCCGACACGAAGTGCAGTCCTACGAGCAGTACTTC.

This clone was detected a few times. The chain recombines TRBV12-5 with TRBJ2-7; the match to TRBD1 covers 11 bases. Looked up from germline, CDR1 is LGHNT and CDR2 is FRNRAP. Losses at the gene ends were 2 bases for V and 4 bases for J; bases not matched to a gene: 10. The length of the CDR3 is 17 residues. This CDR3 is CASGLPQPGQGVYEQYF. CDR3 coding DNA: TGTGCTAGTGGTTTGCCACAACCGGGACAGGGGGTATACGAGCAGTACTTC.

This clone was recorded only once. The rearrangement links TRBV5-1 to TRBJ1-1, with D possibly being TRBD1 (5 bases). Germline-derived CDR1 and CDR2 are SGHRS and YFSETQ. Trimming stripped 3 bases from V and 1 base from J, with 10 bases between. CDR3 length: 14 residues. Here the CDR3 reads CASSWGGENTEAFF. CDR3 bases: TGCGCCAGCAGCTGGGGGGGAGAGAACACTGAAGCTTTCTTT.

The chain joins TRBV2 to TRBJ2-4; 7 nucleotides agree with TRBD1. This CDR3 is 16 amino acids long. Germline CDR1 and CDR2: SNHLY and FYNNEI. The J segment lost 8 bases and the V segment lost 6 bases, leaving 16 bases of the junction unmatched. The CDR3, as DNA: TGTGCCAGCAGCGGACAGAACAGGGGCCCCGGCGACATTCAGTACTTC. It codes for CASSGQNRGPGDIQYF. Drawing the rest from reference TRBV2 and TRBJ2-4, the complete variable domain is EPEVTQTPSHQVTQMGQEVILRCVPISNHLYFYWYRQILGQKVEFLVSFYNNEISEKSEIFDDQFSVERPDGSNFTLKIRSTKLEDSAMYFCASSGQNRGPGDIQYFGAGTRLSVL.